These T cell receptor beta chains were read from a single sample in a study of human T cells and chemical hapten exposure. TCRdb used MiXCR to reprocess the RACE reads, holding one entry per CDR3 protein. The data hold around 300,000 distinct CDR3 sequences, with 5.5% observed a single time. The source was whole blood, collected in connection with sensitization to the hapten diphenylcyclopropenone (DPC). Receptor source: a woman in her late teens or twenties with alopecia areata. Some clones in this sample may be carry-over from other donors' samples. The CDR3 runs from the conserved cysteine through the conserved F or W. Each record gives: V gene, J gene, CDR3 protein.

v_call: TRBV6-6
j_call: TRBJ1-1
cdr3_aa: CASSKPGHSNTEAFF

v_call: TRBV6-6
j_call: TRBJ2-5
cdr3_aa: CASSYSESFGETQYF

v_call: TRBV7-2
j_call: TRBJ2-1
cdr3_aa: CASSLGIQGDEQFF

v_call: TRBV29-1
j_call: TRBJ2-7
cdr3_aa: CSGTGPDYEQYF

v_call: TRBV21-1
j_call: TRBJ1-6
cdr3_aa: CASSNWESPKDSPLHF

v_call: TRBV7-2
j_call: TRBJ2-6
cdr3_aa: CASSLVQGTGSRAGANVLTF

v_call: TRBV14
j_call: TRBJ2-2
cdr3_aa: CASSRTGRDTGELFF

v_call: TRBV4-3
j_call: TRBJ2-2
cdr3_aa: CASSQGGSLNTGELFF

v_call: TRBV7-9
j_call: TRBJ2-3
cdr3_aa: CASKRFSDTQYF

v_call: TRBV6-2/TRBV6-3
j_call: TRBJ1-1
cdr3_aa: CASSPAGTGWTEAFF

v_call: TRBV7-9
j_call: TRBJ1-3
cdr3_aa: CASSPAGGYSGNTIYF

v_call: TRBV24-1
j_call: TRBJ2-1
cdr3_aa: CATSGGVTGIDEQFF

v_call: TRBV2
j_call: TRBJ2-5
cdr3_aa: CASSGGTNGPKAQYF

v_call: TRBV28
j_call: TRBJ1-6
cdr3_aa: CASSQAARYSPLHF

v_call: TRBV4-1
j_call: TRBJ1-1
cdr3_aa: CASSQDRAARSAEAFF

v_call: TRBV28
j_call: TRBJ2-5
cdr3_aa: CASSLIQGPQETQYF

v_call: TRBV6-1
j_call: TRBJ1-5
cdr3_aa: CASSEWGQINQPQHF

v_call: TRBV29-1
j_call: TRBJ1-5
cdr3_aa: CSVVTGLGQPQHF

v_call: TRBV6-2/TRBV6-3
j_call: TRBJ2-5
cdr3_aa: CASGLLTVQETQYF

v_call: TRBV24-1
j_call: TRBJ2-2
cdr3_aa: CATGPGQGVGELFF

v_call: TRBV2
j_call: TRBJ2-1
cdr3_aa: CASSDFDRQFF

v_call: TRBV10-3
j_call: TRBJ1-6
cdr3_aa: CAISSRGGGGGYNSPLHF

v_call: TRBV20-1
j_call: TRBJ1-6
cdr3_aa: CSAPVGTENSPLHF

v_call: TRBV10-3
j_call: TRBJ2-3
cdr3_aa: CATSVATDTQYF

v_call: TRBV29-1
j_call: TRBJ2-3
cdr3_aa: CSGRGQGPSTDTQYF

v_call: TRBV7-6
j_call: TRBJ1-3
cdr3_aa: CASGHPSSGNTIYF

v_call: TRBV10-3
j_call: TRBJ2-7
cdr3_aa: CAISETRDTYSYEQYF

v_call: TRBV9
j_call: TRBJ2-4
cdr3_aa: CASSVGAKNIQYF

v_call: TRBV6-5
j_call: TRBJ1-1
cdr3_aa: CASSPPTRTEAFF

v_call: TRBV5-1
j_call: TRBJ1-1
cdr3_aa: CASSRLGRINTEAFF

v_call: TRBV5-4
j_call: TRBJ1-6
cdr3_aa: CASRRDGDRSPLHF

v_call: TRBV28
j_call: TRBJ2-1
cdr3_aa: CASSPMITEQFF

v_call: TRBV27
j_call: TRBJ2-7
cdr3_aa: CASQPTGEPRRQYF

v_call: TRBV24-1
j_call: TRBJ2-2
cdr3_aa: CATSDYRAAGELFF

v_call: TRBV6-2/TRBV6-3
j_call: TRBJ1-1
cdr3_aa: CASSYGQSTEAFF

v_call: TRBV27
j_call: TRBJ1-1
cdr3_aa: CASSLSQDRATEAFF